This T cell receptor beta chain is drawn from a study of CD8 T cells in ankylosing spondylitis. Concerning this clonotype: Its antigen is undetermined.

Using its own MiXCR run on the 5' RACE reads, TCRdb lists one record per CDR3 protein. The top ten hold 9% to 15% of the sample, which has about 110,000 distinct CDR3 sequences, 24% seen once. Trimming at V came to 0 bases and at J to 6 bases, leaving 5 bases not matched to a gene. The CDR3 spans 17 residues. The germline V gene encodes CDR1 DFQATT and CDR2 SNEGSKA (reference sequence). Broader study findings: Within matched ankylosing spondylitis synovial fluid, disease-linked clones were reportedly significantly enriched. Earlier authors reported some of these motif variants in reactive arthritis synovial fluid and blood.

The receptor was isolated from a male donor with ankylosing spondylitis. J is TRBJ2-2 and V is TRBV20-1; 15 bases match TRBD2. Input material: synovial fluid, either unsorted or a sorted T cell fraction (not recorded which). This CDR3 is CSARDRRTSGRAGELFF. CDR3 DNA: TGCAGTGCTAGAGATCGGCGGACTAGCGGGAGGGCCGGGGAGCTGTTTTTT.